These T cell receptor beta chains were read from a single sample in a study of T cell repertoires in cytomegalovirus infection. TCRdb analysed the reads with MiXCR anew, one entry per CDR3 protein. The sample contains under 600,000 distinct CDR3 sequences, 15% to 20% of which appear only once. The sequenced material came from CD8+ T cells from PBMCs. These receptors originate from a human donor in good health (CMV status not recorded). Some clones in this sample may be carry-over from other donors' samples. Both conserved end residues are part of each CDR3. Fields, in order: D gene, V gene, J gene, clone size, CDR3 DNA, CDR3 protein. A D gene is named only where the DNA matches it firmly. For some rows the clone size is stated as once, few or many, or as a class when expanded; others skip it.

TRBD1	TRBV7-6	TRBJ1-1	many	TGTGCCAGCAGCCCATCGACAGGGGGAGGCACTGAAGCTTTCTTT	CASSPSTGGGTEAFF
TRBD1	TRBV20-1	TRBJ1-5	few	TGCAGTGCTAGAGCCACCCACGGGACAGGCCCTCAGCCCCAGCATTTT	CSARATHGTGPQPQHF
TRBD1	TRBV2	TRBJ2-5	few	TGTGCCACCCAGGGGGCCCAGTACTTC	CATQGAQYF
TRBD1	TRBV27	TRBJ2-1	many	TGTGCCAGCAGTTTAGGGACAGGGTTTACCAATGAGCAGTTCTTC	CASSLGTGFTNEQFF
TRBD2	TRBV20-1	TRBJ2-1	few	TGCAGTGCTAGGGGTGTAGCGGGAGAAAGTTCGGATGAGCAGTTCTTC	CSARGVAGESSDEQFF
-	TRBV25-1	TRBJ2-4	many	TGTGCCAGCAGTAGCTACAGGGAAAACATTCAGTACTTC	CASSSYRENIQYF
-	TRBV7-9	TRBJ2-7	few	TGTGTCAGCAGCTCTATCCAGGAACAGGGCACACTCTACGAGCAGTACTTC	CVSSSIQEQGTLYEQYF
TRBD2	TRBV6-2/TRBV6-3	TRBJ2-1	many	TGTGCCAGCAGTTACGAAACTAGCGGGATTGGAGAGCAGTTCTTC	CASSYETSGIGEQFF
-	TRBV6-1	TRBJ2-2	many	TGTGCCAGCAGTGAAGGATTAGCGCTTAACACCGGGGAGCTGTTTTTT	CASSEGLALNTGELFF
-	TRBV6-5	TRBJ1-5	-	TGTGCCAGCAGTTCACTCCCCATGGGACATCAGCCCCAGCATTTT	CASSSLPMGHQPQHF
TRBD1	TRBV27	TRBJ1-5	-	TGTGCCAGCAGTTTATTCGCCCCCCCAGGGGGTCCTAATCAGCCCCAGCATTTT	CASSLFAPPGGPNQPQHF
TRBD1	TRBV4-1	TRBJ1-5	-	TGCGCCAGCAGCCAGCAGGGGGTTAGCAATCAGCCCCAGCATTTT	CASSQQGVSNQPQHF
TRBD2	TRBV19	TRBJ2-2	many	TGTGCCAGTAGTATACGGAGACTAGCGGGAGACACCGGGGAGCTGTTTTTT	CASSIRRLAGDTGELFF
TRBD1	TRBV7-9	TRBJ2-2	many	TGTGCCAGCAGGCCCGGGACAGCCTACACCGGGGAGCTGTTTTTT	CASRPGTAYTGELFF
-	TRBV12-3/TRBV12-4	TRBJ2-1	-	TGTGCCAGCAGTTTGTCCCCAGTCTACAATGAGCAGTTCTTC	CASSLSPVYNEQFF
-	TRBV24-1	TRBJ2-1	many	TGTGCCACCAGTTTCCCCGGTGTGAATCGGAATGAGCAGTTCTTC	CATSFPGVNRNEQFF
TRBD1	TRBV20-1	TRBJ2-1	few	TGCAGTGCTAGAGATTTGGACAGGGTGGAGGATGAGCAGTTCTTC	CSARDLDRVEDEQFF
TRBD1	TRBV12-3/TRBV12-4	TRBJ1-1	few	TGTGCCAGCAGGTTAAAGGACAGGGGTCACACTGAAGCTTTCTTT	CASRLKDRGHTEAFF
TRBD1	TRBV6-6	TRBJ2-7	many	TGTGCCAGCAGTGGGACAGAAACTTACGAGCAGTACTTC	CASSGTETYEQYF
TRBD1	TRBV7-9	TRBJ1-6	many	TGTGCCAGCAGCCCGCAGACAGGGACGGTGGCTTCACCCCTCCACTTT	CASSPQTGTVASPLHF
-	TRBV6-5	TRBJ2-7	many	TGTGCCAGCAGTTACTCTTCCGTGACCTACGAGCAGTACTTC	CASSYSSVTYEQYF
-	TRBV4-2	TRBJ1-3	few	TGTGCCAGCAGCCAAGATTGGCTTGTCGTCTCTGGAAACACCATATATTTT	CASSQDWLVVSGNTIYF
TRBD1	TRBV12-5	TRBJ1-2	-	TGTGCTAGTGGTGCCGGGACAGGGGGAGGCTATGGCTACACCTTC	CASGAGTGGGYGYTF
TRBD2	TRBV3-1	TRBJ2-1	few	TGTGCCAGCAGCCAAGTTAAATGGGCGGCGGGGGGCGTAAACAATGAGCAGTTCTTC	CASSQVKWAAGGVNNEQFF
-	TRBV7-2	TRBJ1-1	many	TGTGCCAGCAGCTTATTCTCTACTGAAGCTTTCTTT	CASSLFSTEAFF
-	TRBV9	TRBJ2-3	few	TGTGCCAGCAGCTCCCGACTGGAGACTAGCACAGATACGCAGTATTTT	CASSSRLETSTDTQYF
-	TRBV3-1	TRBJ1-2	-	TGTGCCAGCAGCCAAGAGTTCCAGTATGGCTACACCTTC	CASSQEFQYGYTF
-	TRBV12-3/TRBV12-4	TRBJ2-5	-	TGTGCCAGTCGAGGCATCCAAGAGACCCAGTACTTC	CASRGIQETQYF
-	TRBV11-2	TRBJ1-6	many	TGTGCCAGCAGCTTATGGCAGGCCCCTGGATCCTATAATTCACCCCTCCACTTT	CASSLWQAPGSYNSPLHF
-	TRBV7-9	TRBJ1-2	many	TGTGCCAGCAGCTTGGTGGGACCGCGCTTCCACCTGGATGGCTACACCTTC	CASSLVGPRFHLDGYTF
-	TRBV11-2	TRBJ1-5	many	TGTGCCAGCAGCTTAGAACAGGAAGGTCAGCCCCAGCATTTT	CASSLEQEGQPQHF
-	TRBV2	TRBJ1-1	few	TGTGCCAGCTTGGGACCCTTCAGGGCAGCTTTCTTT	CASLGPFRAAFF
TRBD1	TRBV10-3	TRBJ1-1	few	TGTGCCATCACCGAGGACAGGGGGGAGACTGAAGCTTTCTTT	CAITEDRGETEAFF